In this sample, the clone carrying this TCR beta chain turned up once. CDR3 length: 11 residues. Germline V gene sequence: CDR1 MDHEN, CDR2 SYDVKM. Trimming shortened V by 8 bases and J by 5 bases, and 9 bases separated the two germline ends. This specimen belongs to a study of blood T cell repertoires in COVID-19. The method was immunoSEQ multiplex PCR; TCRdb's version includes in-frame clones alone and lacks a portion of them. The sample holds approximately 250,000 clones, 80% to 85% seen once. The rearrangement joins TRBV28 to TRBJ2-5, with TRBD2 as a possible D gene (5 bases). Sequencing input: peripheral blood. This sequence originates from a man in his sixties with acute or convalescent COVID-19. In DNA form, the CDR3 reads TGTGCCAGCGGGAGACGGGAGACCCAGTACTTC. Translating it yields CASGRRETQYF. The whole variable domain, remainder taken from reference TRBV28 and TRBJ2-5, is DVKVTQSSRYLVKRTGEKVFLECVQDMDHENMFWYRQDPGLGLRLIYFSYDVKMKEKGDIPEGYSVSREKKERFSLILESASTNQTSMYLCASGRRETQYFGPGTRLLVL.